The rows below give T cell receptor beta chains drawn from one sample of a study of T cells in Graves' hyperthyroidism and ophthalmopathy. One entry per CDR3 protein, called by TCRdb with MiXCR from the multiplex PCR reads. Of 500,000 to 650,000 distinct CDR3 sequences in the sample, just under 20% were seen once. Specimen: blood. Source of these receptors: a man aged 35-49 years with Graves' ophthalmopathy. CDR3s include the opening cysteine and the closing phenylalanine or tryptophan. A D gene is named only where the DNA matches it firmly. Clone size is shown for a subset of rows, as once, few, many or a class of expanded clone.

D gene: .
V gene: TRBV10-3
J gene: TRBJ2-4
clone size: .
CDR3 protein: CATGALENIQYF
CDR3 DNA: TGTGCCACCGGGGCGCTGGAAAACATTCAGTACTTC

D gene: .
V gene: TRBV4-1
J gene: TRBJ1-1
clone size: few
CDR3 protein: CASSQDRRGSNTEAFF
CDR3 DNA: TGCGCCAGCAGCCAAGATAGGAGGGGTAGCAACACTGAAGCTTTCTTT

D gene: .
V gene: TRBV6-1
J gene: TRBJ1-5
clone size: .
CDR3 protein: CASRDELSQPQHF
CDR3 DNA: TGTGCCAGCAGAGACGAATTAAGTCAGCCCCAGCATTTT

D gene: .
V gene: TRBV15
J gene: TRBJ2-4
clone size: .
CDR3 protein: CATSRDRGENIQYF
CDR3 DNA: TGTGCCACCAGCAGAGATAGGGGGGAAAACATTCAGTACTTC

D gene: TRBD1
V gene: TRBV7-3
J gene: TRBJ1-1
clone size: .
CDR3 protein: CASSWTGGSNTEAFF
CDR3 DNA: TGTGCCAGCAGCTGGACAGGGGGTTCTAACACTGAAGCTTTCTTT

D gene: .
V gene: TRBV7-3
J gene: TRBJ2-5
clone size: few
CDR3 protein: CASSLGGWRGETQYF
CDR3 DNA: TGTGCCAGCAGCTTAGGAGGGTGGCGCGGGGAGACCCAGTACTTC

D gene: .
V gene: TRBV4-1
J gene: TRBJ2-5
clone size: .
CDR3 protein: CASSQDETEGETQYF
CDR3 DNA: TGCGCCAGCAGCCAAGATGAAACTGAGGGAGAGACCCAGTACTTC

D gene: .
V gene: TRBV5-1
J gene: TRBJ1-6
clone size: .
CDR3 protein: CASSSDVGRPLHF
CDR3 DNA: TGCGCCAGCAGCTCGGACGTCGGGAGACCCCTCCACTTT

D gene: .
V gene: TRBV18
J gene: TRBJ2-2
clone size: .
CDR3 protein: CASSPSRVMNTGELFF
CDR3 DNA: TGTGCCAGCTCACCAAGTAGGGTGATGAACACCGGGGAGCTGTTTTTT

D gene: .
V gene: TRBV6-5
J gene: TRBJ2-2
clone size: .
CDR3 protein: CASSYDMWGQTGELFF
CDR3 DNA: TGTGCCAGCAGTTACGATATGTGGGGACAAACCGGGGAGCTGTTTTTT

D gene: .
V gene: TRBV5-1
J gene: TRBJ1-4
clone size: few
CDR3 protein: CASSLAGTNEKLFF
CDR3 DNA: TGCGCCAGCAGCTTGGCAGGAACTAATGAAAAACTGTTTTTT

D gene: TRBD1
V gene: TRBV12-3/TRBV12-4
J gene: TRBJ1-1
clone size: many
CDR3 protein: CASSRGGQGLPEAFF
CDR3 DNA: TGTGCCAGCAGCCGAGGGGGACAGGGGTTGCCTGAAGCTTTCTTT

D gene: .
V gene: TRBV5-1
J gene: TRBJ1-2
clone size: .
CDR3 protein: CASSVDRHGYTF
CDR3 DNA: TGCGCCAGCAGCGTGGACCGGCATGGCTACACCTTC

D gene: TRBD2
V gene: TRBV7-6
J gene: TRBJ2-5
clone size: .
CDR3 protein: CASSLNPPAGWAQTQYF
CDR3 DNA: TGTGCCAGCAGCTTAAACCCCCCAGCGGGGTGGGCCCAGACCCAGTACTTC

D gene: .
V gene: TRBV3-1
J gene: TRBJ2-5
clone size: .
CDR3 protein: CASTPGGLQETQYF
CDR3 DNA: TGTGCCAGCACCCCCGGGGGCTTACAAGAGACCCAGTACTTC

D gene: TRBD1
V gene: TRBV10-3
J gene: TRBJ2-7
clone size: .
CDR3 protein: CAISRQGIHEQYF
CDR3 DNA: TGTGCCATCAGTCGACAGGGTATCCACGAGCAGTACTTC

D gene: TRBD2
V gene: TRBV18
J gene: TRBJ2-2
clone size: many
CDR3 protein: CASSPPGLAGVTGELFF
CDR3 DNA: TGTGCCAGCTCACCACCGGGACTAGCGGGAGTCACCGGGGAGCTGTTTTTT

D gene: TRBD1
V gene: TRBV12-3/TRBV12-4
J gene: TRBJ1-5
clone size: many
CDR3 protein: CASSSWTGGNQPQHF
CDR3 DNA: TGTGCCAGCAGTTCCTGGACAGGGGGCAATCAGCCCCAGCATTTT

D gene: .
V gene: TRBV7-9
J gene: TRBJ2-3
clone size: few
CDR3 protein: CASSPGDGGRDTQYF
CDR3 DNA: TGTGCCAGCAGCCCAGGGGACGGGGGAAGAGATACGCAGTATTTT

D gene: TRBD2
V gene: TRBV4-1
J gene: TRBJ2-3
clone size: .
CDR3 protein: CASSSRRAGGDTQYF
CDR3 DNA: TGCGCCAGCAGCTCCCGCCGAGCGGGAGGGGATACGCAGTATTTT

D gene: .
V gene: TRBV7-2
J gene: TRBJ1-1
clone size: many
CDR3 protein: CASSLDGGNTEAFF
CDR3 DNA: TGTGCCAGCAGCTTAGACGGGGGGAACACTGAAGCTTTCTTT

D gene: .
V gene: TRBV6-1
J gene: TRBJ2-2
clone size: few
CDR3 protein: CASRPDRKMNTGELFF
CDR3 DNA: TGTGCCAGCAGACCGGACAGAAAGATGAACACCGGGGAGCTGTTTTTT

D gene: TRBD2
V gene: TRBV13
J gene: TRBJ2-1
clone size: few
CDR3 protein: CASSTHGLAGGGEQFF
CDR3 DNA: TGTGCCAGCAGCACCCACGGACTAGCGGGGGGAGGCGAGCAGTTCTTC

D gene: .
V gene: TRBV30
J gene: TRBJ1-6
clone size: .
CDR3 protein: CAWRELAGVPPLHF
CDR3 DNA: TGTGCCTGGAGGGAACTGGCAGGGGTTCCACCCCTCCACTTT

D gene: TRBD2
V gene: TRBV27
J gene: TRBJ2-1
clone size: .
CDR3 protein: CASSPDRASGTNEQFF
CDR3 DNA: TGTGCCAGCAGCCCCGATCGCGCTAGCGGCACCAATGAGCAGTTCTTC

D gene: .
V gene: TRBV5-1
J gene: TRBJ2-2
clone size: .
CDR3 protein: CASSLPGLQNTGELFF
CDR3 DNA: TGCGCCAGCAGCCTCCCGGGACTCCAGAACACCGGGGAGCTGTTTTTT

D gene: .
V gene: TRBV7-3
J gene: TRBJ2-7
clone size: .
CDR3 protein: CASSQDPRWGGERYF
CDR3 DNA: TGCGCCAGCAGCCAAGATCCCCGATGGGGGGGCGAGCGGTACTTC

D gene: TRBD1
V gene: TRBV20-1
J gene: TRBJ2-7
clone size: .
CDR3 protein: CSAIDRVSYEQYF
CDR3 DNA: TGCAGTGCTATAGACAGGGTCTCCTACGAGCAGTACTTC

D gene: .
V gene: TRBV7-8
J gene: TRBJ2-2
clone size: few
CDR3 protein: CASSLGNRRVAGELFF
CDR3 DNA: TGTGCCAGCAGCCTCGGGAACAGGAGGGTCGCCGGGGAGCTGTTTTTT

D gene: .
V gene: TRBV11-1
J gene: TRBJ2-2
clone size: many
CDR3 protein: CASSSPAGLDTGELFF
CDR3 DNA: TGTGCCAGCAGCTCCCCTGCGGGATTGGACACCGGGGAGCTGTTTTTT

D gene: TRBD2
V gene: TRBV20-1
J gene: TRBJ2-1
clone size: many
CDR3 protein: CSATGTSENEQFF
CDR3 DNA: TGCAGTGCTACCGGGACTAGCGAAAATGAGCAGTTCTTC

D gene: .
V gene: TRBV15
J gene: TRBJ2-3
clone size: .
CDR3 protein: CATSRTDTQYF
CDR3 DNA: TGTGCCACCAGCAGGACAGATACGCAGTATTTT

D gene: .
V gene: TRBV20-1
J gene: TRBJ2-3
clone size: .
CDR3 protein: CSASTITSQDTQYF
CDR3 DNA: TGCAGTGCTTCGACAATAACGTCACAAGATACGCAGTATTTT

D gene: .
V gene: TRBV5-1
J gene: TRBJ2-3
clone size: few
CDR3 protein: CASSLELQSTDTQYF
CDR3 DNA: TGCGCCAGCAGCTTGGAGCTACAAAGCACAGATACGCAGTATTTT

D gene: .
V gene: TRBV20-1
J gene: TRBJ1-5
clone size: .
CDR3 protein: CSASRILSNQPQHF
CDR3 DNA: TGCAGTGCTAGTAGGATTCTCTCGAATCAGCCCCAGCATTTT

D gene: .
V gene: TRBV11-2
J gene: TRBJ1-2
clone size: .
CDR3 protein: CASIAGGPYGYTF
CDR3 DNA: TGTGCCAGTATCGCGGGGGGGCCGTATGGCTACACCTTC

D gene: .
V gene: TRBV7-9
J gene: TRBJ1-3
clone size: .
CDR3 protein: CASSTDGYSGNTIYF
CDR3 DNA: TGTGCCAGCAGCACTGACGGGTACTCTGGAAACACCATATATTTT

D gene: .
V gene: TRBV7-8
J gene: TRBJ1-6
clone size: many
CDR3 protein: CASSPLMPSSYNSPLHF
CDR3 DNA: TGTGCCAGCAGCCCTCTGATGCCGAGCTCCTATAATTCACCCCTCCACTTT

D gene: TRBD2
V gene: TRBV10-3
J gene: TRBJ2-2
clone size: .
CDR3 protein: CAISESRGADGELFF
CDR3 DNA: TGTGCCATCAGTGAGTCGCGGGGGGCAGACGGGGAGCTGTTTTTT

D gene: TRBD2
V gene: TRBV11-2
J gene: TRBJ2-1
clone size: .
CDR3 protein: CASGYPPTGTSGEDYEQFF
CDR3 DNA: TGTGCCAGCGGATACCCCCCTACCGGGACTAGCGGTGAGGACTATGAGCAGTTCTTC

D gene: TRBD1
V gene: TRBV5-1
J gene: TRBJ2-5
clone size: .
CDR3 protein: CASSSRTGRETQYF
CDR3 DNA: TGCGCCAGCAGCTCTAGGACAGGGAGGGAGACCCAGTACTTC

D gene: .
V gene: TRBV12-3/TRBV12-4
J gene: TRBJ2-7
clone size: .
CDR3 protein: CASSLEGPGAEQYF
CDR3 DNA: TGTGCCAGCAGTTTAGAAGGACCCGGGGCCGAGCAGTACTTC

D gene: TRBD2
V gene: TRBV5-1
J gene: TRBJ2-5
clone size: .
CDR3 protein: CASSLQRGVQETQYF
CDR3 DNA: TGCGCCAGCAGCTTACAGCGGGGGGTTCAAGAGACCCAGTACTTC

D gene: TRBD2
V gene: TRBV12-3/TRBV12-4
J gene: TRBJ2-7
clone size: many
CDR3 protein: CASSLGGTEQYF
CDR3 DNA: TGTGCCAGCAGTTTGGGAGGGACCGAGCAGTACTTC

D gene: .
V gene: TRBV30
J gene: TRBJ1-2
clone size: .
CDR3 protein: CAWSVFAEGYGYTF
CDR3 DNA: TGTGCCTGGAGTGTATTCGCGGAGGGCTATGGCTACACCTTC

D gene: TRBD1
V gene: TRBV5-1
J gene: TRBJ1-5
clone size: .
CDR3 protein: CASTRTGGGQPQHF
CDR3 DNA: TGCGCCAGTACGCGAACAGGGGGCGGACAGCCCCAGCATTTT

D gene: TRBD2
V gene: TRBV5-1
J gene: TRBJ2-3
clone size: .
CDR3 protein: CASSAWSSSGGALSTDTQYF
CDR3 DNA: TGCGCCAGCAGCGCCTGGTCCTCTAGCGGGGGGGCCCTAAGTACAGATACGCAGTATTTT

D gene: .
V gene: TRBV18
J gene: TRBJ1-1
clone size: many
CDR3 protein: CASSPRSMNTEAFF
CDR3 DNA: TGTGCCAGCTCACCTCGGAGCATGAACACTGAAGCTTTCTTT

D gene: .
V gene: TRBV20-1
J gene: TRBJ1-2
clone size: .
CDR3 protein: CSARDPGGPSYGYTF
CDR3 DNA: TGCAGTGCTAGGGACCCTGGAGGCCCTAGCTATGGCTACACCTTC